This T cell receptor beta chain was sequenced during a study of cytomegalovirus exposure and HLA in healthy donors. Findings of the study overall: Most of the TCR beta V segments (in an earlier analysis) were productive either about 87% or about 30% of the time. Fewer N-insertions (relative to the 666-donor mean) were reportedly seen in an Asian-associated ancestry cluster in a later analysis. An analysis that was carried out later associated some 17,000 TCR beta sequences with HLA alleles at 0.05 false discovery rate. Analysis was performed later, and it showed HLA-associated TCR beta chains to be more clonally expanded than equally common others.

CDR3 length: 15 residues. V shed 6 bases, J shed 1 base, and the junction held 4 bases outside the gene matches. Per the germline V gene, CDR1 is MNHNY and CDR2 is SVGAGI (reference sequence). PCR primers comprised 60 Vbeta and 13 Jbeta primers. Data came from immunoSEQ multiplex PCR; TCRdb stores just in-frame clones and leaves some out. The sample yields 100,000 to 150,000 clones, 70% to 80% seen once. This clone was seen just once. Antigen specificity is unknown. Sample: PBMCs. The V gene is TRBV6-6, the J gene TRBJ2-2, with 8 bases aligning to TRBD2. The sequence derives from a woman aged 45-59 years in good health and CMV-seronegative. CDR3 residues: CASRAGLENTGELFF. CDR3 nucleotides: TGTGCCAGCAGGGCGGGACTAGAGAACACCGGGGAGCTGTTTTTT.